The clone carrying this TCR beta chain was seen a handful of times. Its antigen is undetermined. Germline-derived CDR1 and CDR2 are SNHLY and FYNNEI. Trimming took 2 bases from V and 1 from J, leaving 9 bases between them. This CDR3 is built from 14 residues. The data derive from a study of chemoradiotherapy in HPV16-positive cancers. Here immunoSEQ multiplex PCR was the method, and the copy in TCRdb shows in-frame clones only, minus some. Among roughly 2,500 clones, about two thirds were seen once, and the ten largest hold about 25%. Findings of the study overall: Candidate HPV-specific clones and E7-related TCR motifs grew in tumor during treatment. Only a couple of HPV16-positive patients supplied the functional HPV-specificity definition. In HPV16-positive patients, HPV-responsive T-cell expansion tracked better recurrence-free survival.

V is TRBV2 and J is TRBJ2-7; D remains ambiguous. This sequence was found in a human donor with HPV-associated anogenital cancer. This material consisted of tumor tissue, taken from a patient who underwent chemoradiotherapy. CDR3 protein: CASSEMVSSYEQYF. The CDR3 bases are TGTGCCAGCAGTGAAATGGTCAGTTCCTACGAGCAGTACTTC.